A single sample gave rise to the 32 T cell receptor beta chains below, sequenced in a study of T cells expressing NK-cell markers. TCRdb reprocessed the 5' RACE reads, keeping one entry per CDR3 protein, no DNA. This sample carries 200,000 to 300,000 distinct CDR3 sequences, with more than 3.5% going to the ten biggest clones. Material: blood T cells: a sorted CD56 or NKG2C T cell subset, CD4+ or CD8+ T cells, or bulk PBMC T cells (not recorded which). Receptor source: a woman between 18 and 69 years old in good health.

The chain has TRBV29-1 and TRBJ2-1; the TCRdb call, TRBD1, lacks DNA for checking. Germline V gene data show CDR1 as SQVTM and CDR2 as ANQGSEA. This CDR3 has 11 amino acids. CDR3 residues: CSGQGYREQFF.

The CDR3 sequence: CASTKTGANYGYTF. The chain couples TRBV28 to TRBJ1-2. Germline V CDR1 and CDR2: MDHEN, SYDVKM. The CDR3 covers 14 residues.

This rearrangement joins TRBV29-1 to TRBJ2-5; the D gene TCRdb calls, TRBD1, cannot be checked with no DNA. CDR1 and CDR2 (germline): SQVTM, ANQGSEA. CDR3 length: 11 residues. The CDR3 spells CSGGKQETQYF. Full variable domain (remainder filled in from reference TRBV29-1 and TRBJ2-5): SAVISQKPSRDICQRGTSLTIQCQVDSQVTMMFWYRQQPGQSLTLIATANQGSEATYESGFVIDKFPISRPNLTFSTLTVSNMSPEDSSIYLCSGGKQETQYFGPGTRLLVL.

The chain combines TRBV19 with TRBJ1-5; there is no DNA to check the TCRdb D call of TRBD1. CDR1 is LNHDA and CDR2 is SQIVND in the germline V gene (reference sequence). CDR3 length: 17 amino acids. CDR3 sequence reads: CASSIQDRGGGNQPQHF. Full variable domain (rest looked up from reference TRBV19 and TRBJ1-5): DGGITQSPKYLFRKEGQNVTLSCEQNLNHDAMYWYRQDPGQGLRLIYYSQIVNDFQKGDIAEGYSVSREKKESFPLTVTSAQKNPTAFYLCASSIQDRGGGNQPQHFGDGTRLSIL.

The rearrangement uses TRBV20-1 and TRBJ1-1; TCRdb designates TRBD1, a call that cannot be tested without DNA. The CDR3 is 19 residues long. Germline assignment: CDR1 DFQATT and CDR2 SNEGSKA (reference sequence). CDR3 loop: CSARSPLRTGGWENTEAFF.

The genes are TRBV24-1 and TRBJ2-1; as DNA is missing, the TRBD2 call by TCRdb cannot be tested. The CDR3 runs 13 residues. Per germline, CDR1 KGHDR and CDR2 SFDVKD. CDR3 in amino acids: CATSDASFNEQFF.

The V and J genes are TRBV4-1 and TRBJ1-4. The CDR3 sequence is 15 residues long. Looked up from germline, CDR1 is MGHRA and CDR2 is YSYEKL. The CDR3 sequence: CASSQEGGTALELFF.

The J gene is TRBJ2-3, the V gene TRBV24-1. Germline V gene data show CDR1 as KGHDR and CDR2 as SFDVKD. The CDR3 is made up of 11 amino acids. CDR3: CATSDRDTQYF.

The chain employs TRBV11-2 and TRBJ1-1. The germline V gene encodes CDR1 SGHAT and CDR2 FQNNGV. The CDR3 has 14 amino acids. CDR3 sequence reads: CASSLVGTNTEAFF.

The CDR3 here is CASTVWGDTEAFF. This chain links TRBV19 with TRBJ1-1; TCRdb calls TRBD1, which cannot be checked without DNA. Germline lookup yields CDR1 LNHDA and CDR2 SQIVND (reference sequence). This CDR3 spans 13 amino acids.

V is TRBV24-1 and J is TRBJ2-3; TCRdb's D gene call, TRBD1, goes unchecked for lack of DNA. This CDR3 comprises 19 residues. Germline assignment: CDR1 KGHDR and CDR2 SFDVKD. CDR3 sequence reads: CATSDSPLVVGKVTDTQYF.

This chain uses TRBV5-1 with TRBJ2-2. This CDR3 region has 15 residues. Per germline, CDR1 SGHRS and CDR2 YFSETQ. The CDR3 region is CASSLEGRSFGELFF.

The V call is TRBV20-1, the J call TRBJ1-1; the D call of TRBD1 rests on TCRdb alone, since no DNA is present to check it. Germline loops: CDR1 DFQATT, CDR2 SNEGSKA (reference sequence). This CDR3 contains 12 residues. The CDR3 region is CSAQTGNTEAFF.

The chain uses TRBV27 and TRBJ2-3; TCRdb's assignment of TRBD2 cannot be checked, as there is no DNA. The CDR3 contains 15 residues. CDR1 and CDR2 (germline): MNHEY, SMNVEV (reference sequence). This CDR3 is CASSPGLGRPDTQYF.

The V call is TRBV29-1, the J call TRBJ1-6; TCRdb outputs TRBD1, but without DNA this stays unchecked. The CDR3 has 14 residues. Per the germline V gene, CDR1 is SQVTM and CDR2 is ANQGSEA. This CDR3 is CRYRTSGDNSPLHF.

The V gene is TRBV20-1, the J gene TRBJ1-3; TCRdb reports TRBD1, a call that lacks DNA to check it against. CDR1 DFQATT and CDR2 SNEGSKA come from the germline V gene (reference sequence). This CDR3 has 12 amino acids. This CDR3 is CSASFQGDTIYF.

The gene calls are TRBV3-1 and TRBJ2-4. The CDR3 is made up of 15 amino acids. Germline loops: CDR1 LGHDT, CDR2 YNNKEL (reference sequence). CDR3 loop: CASSQPYAAKNIQYF.

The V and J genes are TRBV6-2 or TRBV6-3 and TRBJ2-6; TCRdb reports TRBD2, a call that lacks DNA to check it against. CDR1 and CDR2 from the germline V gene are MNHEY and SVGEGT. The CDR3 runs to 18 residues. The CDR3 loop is CASSQPFSGLTGANVLTF.

CDR3 protein: CASSEHSSTDTQYF. V usage is TRBV6-1 and J usage is TRBJ2-3. The V gene's germline CDR1 is MNHNS and CDR2 SASEGT. The CDR3 runs 14 residues.

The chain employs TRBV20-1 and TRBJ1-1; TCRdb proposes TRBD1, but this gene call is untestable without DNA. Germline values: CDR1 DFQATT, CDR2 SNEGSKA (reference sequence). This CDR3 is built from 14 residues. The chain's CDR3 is CSASDGGSNTEAFF.

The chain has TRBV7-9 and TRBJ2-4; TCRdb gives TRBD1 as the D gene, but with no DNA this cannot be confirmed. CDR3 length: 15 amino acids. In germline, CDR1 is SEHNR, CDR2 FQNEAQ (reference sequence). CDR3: CASSLGGQGVDIQYF.

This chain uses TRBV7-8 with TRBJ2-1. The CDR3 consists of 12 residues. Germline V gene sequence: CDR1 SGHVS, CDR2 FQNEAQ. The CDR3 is CASSLDGYEQFF.

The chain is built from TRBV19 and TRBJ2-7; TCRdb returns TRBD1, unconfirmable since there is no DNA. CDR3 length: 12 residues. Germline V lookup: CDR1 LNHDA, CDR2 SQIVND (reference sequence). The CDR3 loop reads CASKGGGLEQYF.

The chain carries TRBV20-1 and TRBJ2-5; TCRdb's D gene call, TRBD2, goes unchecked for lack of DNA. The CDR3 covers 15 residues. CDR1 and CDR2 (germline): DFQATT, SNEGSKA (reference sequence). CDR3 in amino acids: CSASLGAGRQETQYF.

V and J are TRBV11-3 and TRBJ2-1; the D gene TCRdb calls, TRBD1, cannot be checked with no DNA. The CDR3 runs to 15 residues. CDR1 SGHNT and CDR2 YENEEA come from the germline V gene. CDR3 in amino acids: CASSTNDRDYNEQFF.

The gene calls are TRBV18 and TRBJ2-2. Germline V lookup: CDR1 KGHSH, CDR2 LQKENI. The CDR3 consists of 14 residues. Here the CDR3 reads CASSPTANTGELFF.

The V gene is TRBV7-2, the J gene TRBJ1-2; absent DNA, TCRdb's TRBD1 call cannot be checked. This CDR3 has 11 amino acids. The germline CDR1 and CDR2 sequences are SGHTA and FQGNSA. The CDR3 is CASRTGYGYTF.

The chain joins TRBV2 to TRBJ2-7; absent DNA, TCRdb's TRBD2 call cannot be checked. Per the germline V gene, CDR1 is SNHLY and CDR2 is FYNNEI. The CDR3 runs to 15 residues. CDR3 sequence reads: CASTVLAGETYEQYF.

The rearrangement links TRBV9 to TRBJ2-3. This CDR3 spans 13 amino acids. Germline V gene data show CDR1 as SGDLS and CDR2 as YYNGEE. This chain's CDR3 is CASSVRYRDTQYF. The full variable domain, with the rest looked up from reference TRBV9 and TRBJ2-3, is DSGVTQTPKHLITATGQRVTLRCSPRSGDLSVYWYQQSLDQGLQFLIQYYNGEERAKGNILERFSAQQFPDLHSELNLSSLELGDSALYFCASSVRYRDTQYFGPGTRLTVL.

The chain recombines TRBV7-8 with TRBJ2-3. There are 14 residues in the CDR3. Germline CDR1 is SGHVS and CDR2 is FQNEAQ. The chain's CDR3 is CASSLVREKDTQYF.

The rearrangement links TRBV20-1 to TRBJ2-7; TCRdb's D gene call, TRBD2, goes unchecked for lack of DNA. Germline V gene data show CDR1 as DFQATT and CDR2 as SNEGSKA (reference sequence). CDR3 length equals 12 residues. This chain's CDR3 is CSASSPPDEQYF.

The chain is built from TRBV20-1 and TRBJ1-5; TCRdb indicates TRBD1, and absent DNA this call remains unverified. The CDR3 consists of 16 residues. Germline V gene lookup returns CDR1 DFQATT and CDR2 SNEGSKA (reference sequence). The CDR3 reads CSAKEGGAGGNQPQHF.